This entry concerns a single T cell receptor beta chain. What it binds is unknown. This entry is derived from a study of radiation and T cells in renal cell carcinoma. Study-wide findings and caveats: Irradiated tumors held more dominant CDR3 motifs than control tumors.

Here immunoSEQ multiplex PCR was the method, and the copy in TCRdb shows in-frame clones only, minus some. The data contain 18,000 or so clones, roughly 60% of them singletons. Germline loops: CDR1 MDHEN, CDR2 SYDVKM. V was pared by 3 bases and J by 7 bases, with 6 bases between. The CDR3 length is 12 residues. Indicated treatment: treatment-naive control, cytoreductive nephrectomy. Controls were unirradiated tumors from treatment-naive cytoreductive nephrectomy patients. The tumor was a clear cell renal cell carcinoma. Control tumors came from a handful of females and 11 males, aged 40 to 82. The clonotype was recovered from a man aged 50-59 years with renal cell carcinoma. V and J are TRBV28 and TRBJ2-2; D unresolved. The material sequenced was tumor tissue, taken from a patient whose treatment was nephrectomy without radiotherapy. As DNA, the CDR3 is TGTGCCAGCAGTTTGGAGTTCGGGGAGCTGTTTTTT. Protein: CASSLEFGELFF.